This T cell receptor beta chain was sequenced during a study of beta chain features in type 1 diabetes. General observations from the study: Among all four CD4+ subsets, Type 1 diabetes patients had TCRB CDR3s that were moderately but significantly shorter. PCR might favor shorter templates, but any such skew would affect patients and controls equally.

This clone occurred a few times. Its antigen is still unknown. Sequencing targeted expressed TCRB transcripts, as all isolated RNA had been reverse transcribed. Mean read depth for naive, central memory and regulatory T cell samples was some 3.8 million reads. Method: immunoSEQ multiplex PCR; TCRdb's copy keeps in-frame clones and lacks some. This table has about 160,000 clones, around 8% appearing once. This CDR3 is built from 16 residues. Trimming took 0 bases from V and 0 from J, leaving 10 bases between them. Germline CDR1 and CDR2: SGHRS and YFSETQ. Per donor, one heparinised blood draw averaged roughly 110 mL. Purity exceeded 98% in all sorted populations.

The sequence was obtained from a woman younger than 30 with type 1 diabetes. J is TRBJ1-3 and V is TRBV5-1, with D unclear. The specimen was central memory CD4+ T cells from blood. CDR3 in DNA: TGCGCCAGCAGCTTGGGGCCAGGCTCCTCTGGAAACACCATATATTTT. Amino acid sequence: CASSLGPGSSGNTIYF.